This T cell receptor beta chain was recovered during a study of blood T cell repertoires in COVID-19. Overall study: Whether acute or convalescent, the COVID-19 samples came from the United States, Italy and Spain.

This CDR3 spans 14 amino acids. V shed 5 bases, J shed 5 bases, and the junction held 6 bases outside the gene matches. In germline, CDR1 is SGHTA, CDR2 FQGNSA. Per the original methods: Nucleated cell counts were estimated from reference gene primer amplification. Clones were sequenced by immunoSEQ multiplex PCR, and TCRdb holds only the in-frame ones, with some missing. V, J and clone size are those of that table, while D and trimming were read from the DNA. The table shows about 72,000 clones, with roughly 82% occurring only once. This chain connects TRBV7-2 to TRBJ2-5; TRBD2 matches 9 bases. Sequenced input: peripheral blood. This TCR was recovered from a human donor in a cohort sampled during active COVID-19. CDR3 DNA: TGTGCCAGCAGCCCAGTGGCGGGGGGGGAGACCCAGTACTTC. Amino acid sequence: CASSPVAGGETQYF.